This T cell receptor beta chain was captured in a study of OX40 agonist ivuxolimab in advanced cancers. Study-wide background: While on treatment, patients had intravenous ivuxolimab at 0.01 to 10 mg/kg every 2 weeks. Dose-escalation patients' cancers were hepatocellular carcinoma, melanoma, renal cell or head and neck cancer. About 40% of patients had received prior checkpoint inhibitor therapy.

Study-level findings and limits: Compared with others, partial responders at 0.1-3.0 mg/kg displayed clonal expansion among the lowest.

As for this clone: Its target is not known.

The data were produced by immunoSEQ multiplex PCR, yet TCRdb's version contains in-frame clones alone and is incomplete. The sample lists about 120,000 clones; over 85% were seen once. Germline assignment: CDR1 SGDLS and CDR2 YYNGEE. This CDR3 region has 15 residues. V lost 4 bases and J lost 7; bases outside the gene matches: 12. This TCR was recovered from an adult with an advanced solid tumor such as melanoma, head and neck, liver or kidney cancer. The sequencing here drew on CD4+ or CD8+ T cells sorted from blood, taken in a trial of the OX40 agonist ivuxolimab. This sequence joins TRBV9 and TRBJ2-7; 9 bases line up with TRBD2. The CDR3 is CASSSGSGSLLEQYF. In DNA, the CDR3 is TGTGCCAGCAGCAGTGGTAGCGGGAGTTTACTAGAGCAGTACTTC.